This is a list of T cell receptor beta chains from one sample in a study of blood T cell repertoires in COVID-19. Using immunoSEQ multiplex PCR, the repertoire was profiled, and TCRdb retains in-frame clones only, with some absent. This repertoire shows 100,000 to 150,000 clones, 86% found once; its top ten account for around 2.3%. Sequenced input: PBMCs or T cells enriched from blood (not recorded which). The receptors derive from a woman in her forties or fifties who had recovered from COVID-19. The CDR3 runs from the conserved cysteine through the conserved F or W.

V	J	CDR3
TRBV4-3	TRBJ1-3	CASSQVGGISGNTIYF
TRBV7-2	TRBJ1-1	CASSPRANTEAFF
TRBV9	TRBJ2-3	CASSISGGQITDTQYF
TRBV19	TRBJ2-2	CASSSGTGPNTGELFF
TRBV5-1	TRBJ1-3	CASSINSGGSGNTIYF
TRBV4-1	TRBJ1-1	CASSEVRDSEAFF
TRBV7-2	TRBJ2-1	CASSIRRGQRYNEQFF
TRBV7-9	TRBJ2-7	CASSPSPDVDFWDEQYF
TRBV19	TRBJ1-1	CASSVGGAMAEAFF
TRBV9	TRBJ1-2	CASSLTENYGYTF
TRBV19	TRBJ1-2	CAIKTGLSLNYGYTF